This T cell receptor (beta chain) comes out of a study of molecular identifiers for immune sequencing clone quantification. Study-level results: Even with about a million naive cells present, spiked Jurkat TCR RNA from one cell was reportedly detectable. Over 98% of effector molecules, but under 1% in naive cells, were held by clones with more than 20 RNA copies.

Previously published methods and listed TCR primers were used for the bulk TCR libraries. TCRdb reprocessed the PCR reads via MiXCR and lists one record per CDR3 protein. The sample includes 600,000 to 650,000 distinct CDR3 sequences, 15% to 20% seen only once; the top ten take approximately 0.9%. As regards this clonotype: Its target is not known.

CDR3 length equals 22 residues. Sequenced material: naive CD8+ T cells from blood, with Jurkat cell RNA spiked in. The subset denotes: FACS-sorted CD8+CD4-CCR7+CD45RA+ naive T cells. This chain links TRBV21-1 with TRBJ2-3; the table assigns TRBD2, which was not confirmed against the DNA. TRBV21-1 is labeled a pseudogene. This clonotype was sampled from a human donor in good health. Some libraries in this study had Jurkat cell RNA spiked in. The CDR3 here is CANGFRTVGPDVLAGSTDTQYF. DNA for the CDR3: TGTGCCAACGGCTTTCGCACAGTGGGGCCCGATGTATTAGCGGGGAGCACAGATACGCAGTATTTT.